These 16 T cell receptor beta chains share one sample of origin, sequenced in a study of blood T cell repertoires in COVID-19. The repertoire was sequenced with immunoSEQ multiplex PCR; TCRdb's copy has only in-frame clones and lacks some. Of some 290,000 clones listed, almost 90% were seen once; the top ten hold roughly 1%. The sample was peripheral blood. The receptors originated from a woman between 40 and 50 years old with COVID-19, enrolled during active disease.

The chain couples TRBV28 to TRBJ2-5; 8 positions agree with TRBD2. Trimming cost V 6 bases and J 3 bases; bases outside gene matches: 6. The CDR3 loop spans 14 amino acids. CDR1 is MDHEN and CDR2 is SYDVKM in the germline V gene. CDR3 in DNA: TGTGCCAGCAGCCGACCGGGGGGGAAAGAGACCCAGTACTTC. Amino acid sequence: CASSRPGGKETQYF.

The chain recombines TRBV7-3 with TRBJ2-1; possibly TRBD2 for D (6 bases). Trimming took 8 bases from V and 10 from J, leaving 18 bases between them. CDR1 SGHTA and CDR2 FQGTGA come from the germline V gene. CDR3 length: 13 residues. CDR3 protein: CASGRDFQGEQFF. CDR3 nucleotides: TGTGCCAGCGGTCGGGACTTTCAGGGCGAGCAGTTCTTC.

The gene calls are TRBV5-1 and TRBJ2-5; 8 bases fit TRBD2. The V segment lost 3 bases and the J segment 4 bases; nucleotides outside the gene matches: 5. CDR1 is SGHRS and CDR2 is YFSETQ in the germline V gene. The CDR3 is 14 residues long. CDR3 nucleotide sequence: TGCGCCAGCAGCTCGGGGGGGGTCGGAGAGACCCAGTACTTC. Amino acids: CASSSGGVGETQYF.

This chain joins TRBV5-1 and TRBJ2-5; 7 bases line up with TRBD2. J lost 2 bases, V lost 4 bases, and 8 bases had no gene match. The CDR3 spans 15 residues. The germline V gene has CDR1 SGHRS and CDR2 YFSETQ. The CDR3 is CASSLPGLEQETQYF. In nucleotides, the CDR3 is TGCGCCAGCAGCCTCCCTGGACTAGAACAAGAGACCCAGTACTTC.

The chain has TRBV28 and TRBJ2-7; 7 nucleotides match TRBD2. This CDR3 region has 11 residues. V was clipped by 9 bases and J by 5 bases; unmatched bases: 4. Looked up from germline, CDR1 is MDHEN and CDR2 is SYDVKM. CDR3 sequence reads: CASGGVNEQYF. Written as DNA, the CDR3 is TGTGCCAGTGGGGGGGTGAACGAGCAGTACTTC.

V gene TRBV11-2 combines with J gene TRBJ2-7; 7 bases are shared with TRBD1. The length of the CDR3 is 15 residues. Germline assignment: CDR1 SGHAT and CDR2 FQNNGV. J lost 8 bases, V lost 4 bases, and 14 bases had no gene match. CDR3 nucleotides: TGTGCCAGCAGCTCACGTGCGACAGGGAACGACAAGCAGTACTTC. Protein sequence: CASSSRATGNDKQYF.

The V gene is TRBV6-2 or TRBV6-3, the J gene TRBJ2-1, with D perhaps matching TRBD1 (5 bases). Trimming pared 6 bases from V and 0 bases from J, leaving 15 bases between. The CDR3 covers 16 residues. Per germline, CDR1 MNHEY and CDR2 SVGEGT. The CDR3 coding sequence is TGTGCCAGCAGACCTGGACACCCGAGCTCCTACAATGAGCAGTTCTTC. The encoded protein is CASRPGHPSSYNEQFF.

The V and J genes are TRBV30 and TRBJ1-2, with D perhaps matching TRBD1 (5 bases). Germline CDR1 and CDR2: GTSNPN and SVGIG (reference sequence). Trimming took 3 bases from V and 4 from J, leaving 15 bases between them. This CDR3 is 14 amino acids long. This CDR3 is CAWSPDGRGYGYTF. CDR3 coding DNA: TGTGCCTGGAGCCCGGACGGAAGGGGCTATGGCTACACCTTC.

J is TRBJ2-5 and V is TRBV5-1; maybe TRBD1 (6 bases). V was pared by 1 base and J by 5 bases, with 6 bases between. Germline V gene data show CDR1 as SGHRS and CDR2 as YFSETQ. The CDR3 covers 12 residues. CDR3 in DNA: TGCGCCAGCAGCTTGACAGGGGAGACCCAGTACTTC. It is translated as CASSLTGETQYF. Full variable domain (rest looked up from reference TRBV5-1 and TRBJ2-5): KAGVTQTPRYLIKTRGQQVTLSCSPISGHRSVSWYQQTPGQGLQFLFEYFSETQRNKGNFPGRFSGRQFSNSRSEMNVSTLELGDSALYLCASSLTGETQYFGPGTRLLVL.

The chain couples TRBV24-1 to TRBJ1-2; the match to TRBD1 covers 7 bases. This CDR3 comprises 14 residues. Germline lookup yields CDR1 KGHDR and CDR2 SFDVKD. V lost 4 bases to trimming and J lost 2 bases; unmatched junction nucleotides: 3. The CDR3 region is CATSEPTGNYGYTF. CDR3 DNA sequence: TGTGCCACCAGTGAACCGACAGGGAACTATGGCTACACCTTC.

This CDR3 reads CASRAESNQPQHF. The CDR3 DNA follows: TGTGCCAGCAGGGCCGAATCCAATCAGCCCCAGCATTTT. The V call is TRBV12-3 or TRBV12-4, the J call TRBJ1-5; the D is unclear. This CDR3 contains 13 residues. V shed 6 bases and J shed 3 bases, with 9 bases lying between them.

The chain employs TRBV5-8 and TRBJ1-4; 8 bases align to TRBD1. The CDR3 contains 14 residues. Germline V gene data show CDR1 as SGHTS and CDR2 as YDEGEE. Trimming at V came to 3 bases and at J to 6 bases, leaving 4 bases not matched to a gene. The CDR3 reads CASSWTGRDEKLFF. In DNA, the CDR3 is TGTGCCAGCAGCTGGACAGGGAGGGATGAAAAACTGTTTTTT.

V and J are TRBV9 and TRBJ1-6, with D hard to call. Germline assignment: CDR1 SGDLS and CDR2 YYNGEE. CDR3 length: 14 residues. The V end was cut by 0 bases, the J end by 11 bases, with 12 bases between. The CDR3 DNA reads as TGTGCCAGCAGCGTAGCGTTGCGGGGTCCACCCCTCCACTTT. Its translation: CASSVALRGPPLHF.

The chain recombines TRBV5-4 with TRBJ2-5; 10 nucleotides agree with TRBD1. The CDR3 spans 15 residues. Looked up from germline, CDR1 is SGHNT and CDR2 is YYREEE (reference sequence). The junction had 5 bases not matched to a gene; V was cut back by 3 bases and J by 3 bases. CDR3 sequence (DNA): TGTGCCAGCAGCTCGCCGGGACAGGGGAAAGAGACCCAGTACTTC. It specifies CASSSPGQGKETQYF.

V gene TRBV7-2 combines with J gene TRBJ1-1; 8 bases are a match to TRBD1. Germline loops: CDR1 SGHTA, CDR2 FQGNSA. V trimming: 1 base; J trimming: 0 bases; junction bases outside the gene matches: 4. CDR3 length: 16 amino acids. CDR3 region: CASSLGAGGLNTEAFF. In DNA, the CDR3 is TGTGCCAGCAGCTTAGGGGCAGGGGGCCTGAACACTGAAGCTTTCTTT.

The CDR3 region is CASSLRTGVNEKLFF. CDR3 in DNA: TGCGCCAGCAGCTTACGGACAGGGGTTAATGAAAAACTGTTTTTT. The rearrangement uses TRBV5-1 and TRBJ1-4; TRBD1 matches 9 bases. CDR3 length: 15 residues. With 2 bases clipped from V and 4 bases from J, the junction kept 3 bases outside the gene matches. Germline loops: CDR1 SGHRS, CDR2 YFSETQ.